This passage covers 18 T cell receptor beta chains from one sample sequenced in a study of cytomegalovirus exposure and HLA in healthy donors. Amplification used 60 Vbeta primers and 13 Jbeta primers. The data were produced by immunoSEQ multiplex PCR, yet TCRdb's version contains in-frame clones alone and is incomplete. Its clone listing holds about 34,000 clones. Material: PBMCs. These receptors were collected from a woman aged 40-49 years in good health and CMV-seropositive.

This chain connects TRBV6-5 to TRBJ1-5, with D unclear. Trimming shortened V by 0 bases and J by 3 bases, and 6 bases separated the two germline ends. The CDR3 covers 14 residues. Germline V lookup: CDR1 MNHEY, CDR2 SVGAGI. Here the CDR3 DNA reads TGTGCCAGCAGTTACTCTGCGCCCAATCAGCCCCAGCATTTT. Encoded protein: CASSYSAPNQPQHF.

The V gene is TRBV5-1, the J gene TRBJ2-7; 10 nucleotides match TRBD2. Germline CDR1 reads SGHRS; CDR2 reads YFSETQ. The V and J ends lost 1 base and 0 bases, in that order; junction bases with no gene match: 4. The CDR3 sequence is 16 residues long. The chain's CDR3 is CASSLRGLASSYEQYF. The CDR3 DNA is TGCGCCAGCAGCTTGCGGGGACTAGCGAGCTCCTACGAGCAGTACTTC.

The V gene is TRBV5-5, the J gene TRBJ2-7; 12 nucleotides align to TRBD2. CDR3 length: 15 amino acids. Germline V gives CDR1 SGHKS, CDR2 YYEKEE (reference sequence). V lost 0 bases, J lost 4 bases, and 2 bases stayed unmatched. The CDR3 region has the DNA TGTGCCAGCAGCTTGGGGACTAGCGGGAAATACGAGCAGTACTTC. This encodes CASSLGTSGKYEQYF.

The chain joins TRBV9 to TRBJ1-2; D call uncertain. V lost 5 bases and J 7 bases, leaving 9 bases between the germline ends. CDR1 and CDR2 from the germline V gene are SGDLS and YYNGEE. The CDR3 spans 11 residues. The CDR3 DNA reads as TGTGCCAGCAGTGCTATTAGTGGCTACACCTTC. Translating it yields CASSAISGYTF.

The chain uses TRBV23-1 and TRBJ2-7; D possibly corresponds to TRBD1 (5 bases). TRBV23-1 carries the ORF label, with uncertain function. The CDR3 is 16 amino acids. Between the trimmed V and J ends, which lost 5 bases and 2 bases, there was a span of 19 bases. The CDR3 is CASSCHRKTLAYEQYF. The CDR3 coding sequence is TGCGCCAGCAGTTGCCACAGGAAAACCCTAGCCTACGAGCAGTACTTC.

The genes are TRBV4-1 and TRBJ2-5, with a tentative D call TRBD2 (5 bases). Germline CDR1 MGHRA, CDR2 YSYEKL. CDR3 length: 14 residues. V was pared by 3 bases and J by 5 bases, with 13 bases between. As DNA, the CDR3 is TGCGCCAGCAGCCACTACCTAACGGGGGAGACCCAGTACTTC. It specifies CASSHYLTGETQYF.

The chain recombines TRBV11-1 with TRBJ2-3, with unresolved D. Germline-derived CDR1 and CDR2 are SGHAT and FQDESV (reference sequence). Trimming left V 0 bases short and J 4 bases short, with 8 bases between. The CDR3 consists of 14 residues. This CDR3 is CASSLARGSDTQYF. The CDR3 DNA follows: TGTGCCAGCAGCTTAGCGCGCGGCTCAGATACGCAGTATTTT.

This chain uses TRBV27 with TRBJ2-7; 8 positions agree with TRBD1. This CDR3 has 14 residues. Germline CDR1 and CDR2: MNHEY and SMNVEV (reference sequence). J was trimmed by 5 bases and V by 7 bases; bases with no gene match: 10. The CDR3 region is CASTFWTGSDEQYF. CDR3 DNA: TGTGCCAGCACCTTCTGGACAGGGTCGGACGAGCAGTACTTC.

About this clone: The junction does not match germline at one end; this may be a read error. The chain has TRBV4-2 and TRBJ2-3, with TRBD2 identical over 13 bases. CDR3 length: 17 residues. Germline-derived CDR1 and CDR2 are LGHNA and YNFKEQ. This CDR3 is CASSRGTSGDSTDKQYF. CDR3 coding DNA: TGTGCCAGCAGCAGGGGGACTAGCGGGGATAGCACAGATAAGCAGTATTTT.

The V call is TRBV4-1, the J call TRBJ2-3; D may be TRBD2 (5 bases). In germline, CDR1 is MGHRA, CDR2 YSYEKL. CDR3 length: 14 residues. The V end lost 1 base, the J end lost 2 bases, and 7 bases lay between the germline ends. The CDR3 here is CASSQGLYTDTQYF. The CDR3 bases are TGCGCCAGCAGCCAAGGACTATACACAGATACGCAGTATTTT.

The chain recombines TRBV4-2 with TRBJ2-3; 8 nucleotides line up with TRBD1. Germline V gives CDR1 LGHNA, CDR2 YNFKEQ. V gave up 3 bases and J gave up 0 bases; unmatched junction bases: 11. This CDR3 has 18 amino acids. CDR3 amino acids: CASSQGFGQGFSTDTQYF. DNA of the CDR3: TGTGCCAGCAGCCAGGGATTTGGACAGGGTTTTAGCACAGATACGCAGTATTTT.

As to this clone: The sample contains more than one DNA sequence encoding this CDR3. The V gene is TRBV29-1, the J gene TRBJ1-2; D unresolved. V gave up 0 bases and J gave up 4 bases, with 12 bases separating them. Germline lookup yields CDR1 SQVTM and CDR2 ANQGSEA. The CDR3 runs to 14 residues. The CDR3 protein is CSVEEEEGLYGYTF. CDR3 DNA: TGCAGCGTTGAAGAAGAGGAGGGCCTCTATGGCTACACCTTC.

The chain carries TRBV7-7 and TRBJ2-3, with D unresolved. CDR3 length equals 13 residues. Trimming left V 5 bases short and J 6 bases short, with 12 bases between. Germline V CDR1 and CDR2: SSHAT, FNYEAQ (reference sequence). In nucleotides, the CDR3 is TGTGCCAGCAGCCCGGTCGAAGCGGATACGCAGTATTTT. Translation gives CASSPVEADTQYF.

The chain combines TRBV4-3 with TRBJ2-1; D call uncertain. Per the germline V gene, CDR1 is LGHNA and CDR2 is YSLEER. V was pared by 3 bases and J by 6 bases, with 6 bases between. The CDR3 is made up of 12 amino acids. In DNA, the CDR3 is TGCGCCAGCAGCCAGGGCCCCAATGAGCAGTTCTTC. Translation gives CASSQGPNEQFF.

The V gene is TRBV18, the J gene TRBJ1-1; TRBD1 matches at 7 bases. Germline V gene sequence: CDR1 KGHSH, CDR2 LQKENI. This CDR3 has 16 amino acids. V shed 6 bases and J 1 base; nucleotides not matched to a gene: 11. CDR3 sequence reads: CASSLTGVGGNTEAFF. The CDR3 DNA sequence: TGTGCCAGCTCCCTCACAGGGGTGGGGGGGAACACTGAAGCTTTCTTT.

The chain joins TRBV4-3 to TRBJ1-1; D is uncertain. The CDR3 runs to 16 residues. Trimming pared 3 bases from V and 6 bases from J, leaving 20 bases between. Germline V lookup: CDR1 LGHNA, CDR2 YSLEER. In DNA, the CDR3 is TGCGCCAGCAGCCATGTCCTGAGGGATCCCCCCCCTGAAGCTTTCTTT. Its translation is CASSHVLRDPPPEAFF.

V usage is TRBV30 and J usage is TRBJ1-2; 8 bases map to TRBD1. This CDR3 has 15 residues. V gave up 3 bases and J gave up 2 bases; unmatched junction bases: 8. The germline CDR1 and CDR2 sequences are GTSNPN and SVGIG (reference sequence). The CDR3 bases are TGTGCCTGGAGGGCCCCCGGACAGGGAAACTATGGCTACACCTTC. As protein: CAWRAPGQGNYGYTF.

The CDR3 spells CSVERLQETQVQETQYF. Written as DNA, the CDR3 is TGCAGCGTTGAGCGGCTCCAAGAGACCCAAGTGCAAGAGACCCAGTACTTC. This chain uses TRBV29-1 with TRBJ2-5; no definite D call. V lost 3 bases and J 2 bases, leaving 22 bases between the germline ends. The CDR3 contains 17 residues. Germline V lookup: CDR1 SQVTM, CDR2 ANQGSEA.